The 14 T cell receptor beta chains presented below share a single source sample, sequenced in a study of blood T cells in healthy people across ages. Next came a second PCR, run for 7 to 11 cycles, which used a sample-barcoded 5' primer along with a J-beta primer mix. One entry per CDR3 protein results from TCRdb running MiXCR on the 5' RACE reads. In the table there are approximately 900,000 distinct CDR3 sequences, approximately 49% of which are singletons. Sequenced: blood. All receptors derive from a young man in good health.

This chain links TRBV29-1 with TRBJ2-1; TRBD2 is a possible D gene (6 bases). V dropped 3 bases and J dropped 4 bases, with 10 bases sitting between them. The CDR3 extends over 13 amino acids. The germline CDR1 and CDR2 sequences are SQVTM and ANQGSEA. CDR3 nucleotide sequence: TGCAGCGTTGACCGGGAGAATTACAATGAGCAGTTCTTC. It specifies CSVDRENYNEQFF.

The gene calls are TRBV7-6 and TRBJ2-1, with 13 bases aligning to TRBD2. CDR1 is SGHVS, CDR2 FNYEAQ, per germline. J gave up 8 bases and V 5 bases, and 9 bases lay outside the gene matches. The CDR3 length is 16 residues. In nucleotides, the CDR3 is TGTGCCAGCAGCCAAGGACTAGCGGGGGATTTTTATGAGCAGTTCTTC. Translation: CASSQGLAGDFYEQFF.

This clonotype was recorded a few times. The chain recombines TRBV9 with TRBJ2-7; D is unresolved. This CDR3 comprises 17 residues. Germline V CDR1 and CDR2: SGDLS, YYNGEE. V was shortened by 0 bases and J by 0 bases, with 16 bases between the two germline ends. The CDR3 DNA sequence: TGTGCCAGCAGCGTAGATCAGCCAGGCCTTAGCTCCTACGAGCAGTACTTC. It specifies CASSVDQPGLSSYEQYF.

In nucleotides, the CDR3 is TGTGCCAGCAACAAAGGGACTGAGAACACCGGGGAGCTGTTTTTT. This gives the protein CASNKGTENTGELFF. V gene TRBV6-5 combines with J gene TRBJ2-2; D is possibly TRBD2 (6 bases). Trimming removed 7 bases from V and 1 base from J, with 13 bases in between. The CDR3 is 15 amino acids. CDR1 is MNHEY, CDR2 SVGAGI, per germline.

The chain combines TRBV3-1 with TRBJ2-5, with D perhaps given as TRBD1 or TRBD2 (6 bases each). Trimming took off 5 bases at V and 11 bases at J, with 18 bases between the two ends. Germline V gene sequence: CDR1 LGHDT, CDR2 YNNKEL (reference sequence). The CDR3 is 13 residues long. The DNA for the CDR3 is TGTGCCAGCAGCTATGGGACAATCCGGGAGCAGTACTTC. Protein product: CASSYGTIREQYF.

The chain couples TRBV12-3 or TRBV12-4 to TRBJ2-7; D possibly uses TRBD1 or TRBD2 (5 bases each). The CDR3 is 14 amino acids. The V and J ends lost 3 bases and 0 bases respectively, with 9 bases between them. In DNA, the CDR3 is TGTGCCAGCAGTTTTTATGGGGGCTCCTACGAGCAGTACTTC. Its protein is CASSFYGGSYEQYF.

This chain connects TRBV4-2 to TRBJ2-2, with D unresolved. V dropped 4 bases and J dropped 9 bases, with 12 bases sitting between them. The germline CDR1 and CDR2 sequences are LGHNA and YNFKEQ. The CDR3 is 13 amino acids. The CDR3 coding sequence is TGTGCCAGCAGCCCCGGAGAGGTTCGGGAGCTGTTTTTT. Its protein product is CASSPGEVRELFF.

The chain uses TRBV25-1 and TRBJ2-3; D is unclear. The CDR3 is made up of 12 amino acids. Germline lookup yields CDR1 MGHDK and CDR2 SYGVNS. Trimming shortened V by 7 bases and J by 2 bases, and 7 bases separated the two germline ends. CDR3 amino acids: CASMSTTDTQYF. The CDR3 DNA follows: TGTGCCAGCATGTCAACCACAGATACGCAGTATTTT.

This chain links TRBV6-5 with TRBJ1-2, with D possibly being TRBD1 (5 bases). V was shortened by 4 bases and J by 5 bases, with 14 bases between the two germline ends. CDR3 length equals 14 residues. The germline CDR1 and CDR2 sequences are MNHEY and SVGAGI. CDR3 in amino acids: CASSSGTVRYGYTF. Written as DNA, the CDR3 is TGTGCCAGCAGTTCGGGGACGGTTCGTTATGGCTACACCTTC.

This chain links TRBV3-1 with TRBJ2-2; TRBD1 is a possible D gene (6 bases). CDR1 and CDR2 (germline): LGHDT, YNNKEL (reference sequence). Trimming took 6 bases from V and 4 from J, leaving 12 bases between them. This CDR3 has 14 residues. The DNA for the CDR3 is TGTGCCAGCAGACTTCAGGGGTCCACCGGGGAGCTGTTTTTT. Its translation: CASRLQGSTGELFF.

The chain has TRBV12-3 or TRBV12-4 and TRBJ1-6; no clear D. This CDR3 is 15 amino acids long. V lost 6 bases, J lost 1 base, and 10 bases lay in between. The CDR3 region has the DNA TGTGCCAGCAGATCTCAGGAGTCCTATAATTCACCCCTCCACTTT. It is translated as CASRSQESYNSPLHF.

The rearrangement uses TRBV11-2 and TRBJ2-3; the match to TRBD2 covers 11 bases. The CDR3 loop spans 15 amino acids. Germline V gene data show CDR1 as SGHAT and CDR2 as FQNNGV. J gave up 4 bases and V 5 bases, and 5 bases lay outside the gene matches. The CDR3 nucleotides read TGTGCCAGCAGCCGTAATAGCGGGGGGGCAGATACGCAGTATTTT. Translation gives CASSRNSGGADTQYF.

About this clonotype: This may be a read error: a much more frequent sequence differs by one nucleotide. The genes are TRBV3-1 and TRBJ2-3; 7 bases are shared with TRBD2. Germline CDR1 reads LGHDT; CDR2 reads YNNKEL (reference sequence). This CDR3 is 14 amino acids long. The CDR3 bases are TGTACCAGCAGCCAGCGGGGAAGCACAGATACGCAGTATTTT. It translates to CTSSQRGSTDTQYF.

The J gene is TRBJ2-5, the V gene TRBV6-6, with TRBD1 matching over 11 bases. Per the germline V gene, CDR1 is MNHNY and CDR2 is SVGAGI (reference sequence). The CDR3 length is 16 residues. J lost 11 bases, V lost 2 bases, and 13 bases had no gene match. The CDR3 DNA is TGTGCCAGCAGTTACCCGGGACAGGGGGTTGGCAATGAGCAGTACTTC. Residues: CASSYPGQGVGNEQYF.